This T cell receptor beta chain came from a study of T-cell memory formation after mild COVID-19 (dated by TCRdb to about 2021). Background for the entire study: Most TCR sequence clusters were specific to one of the two donors. The cohort comprised two young, previously healthy adult volunteers, one female and one male. In a couple of donors, T-cell clones that expanded and contracted after mild COVID-19 were followed by sequencing TCRalpha and TCRbeta repertoires longitudinally. The study at large found these results: Only a couple of mild cases were covered in the study, and larger cohorts including severe cases with pre-infection samples were considered necessary. Some responding clones were found in pre-infection memory, which suggests that pre-existing cross-reactive memory T cells took part in the SARS-CoV-2 response. The second-wave clones that peaked on day 37 were not confirmed to be SARS-CoV-2 specific. Clones that contracted from day 15 to 85 showed balanced CD4/CD8 phenotypes, whereas a second wave of clones that expanded from day 15 to 37 leaned towards CD4+. Contracting CD4+ clones were found mainly in CM and EM memory subsets, while CD8+ clones were enriched in EMRA.

In this sample, this clonotype turned up a few times. Its target antigen remains unknown. Per-base qualities were not stored, and no clone one base away is much larger. The germline V gene gives CDR1 as SGHDT and CDR2 as YYEEEE. The junction carries 19 bases between V and J, which are trimmed by 4 bases and 2 bases respectively. From the cysteine through the phenylalanine, the CDR3 covers 18 amino acids. The only DNA kept is the CDR3, 54 bases in frame from the first base. Instrument on record: Illumina NovaSeq 6000. TCRalpha and TCRbeta cDNA libraries were constructed by 5'RACE with constant-segment primers, with sample barcodes and unique molecular identifiers being introduced. Trizol reagent was used to extract RNA from every sample. Library amplification was performed in two PCR steps, and a second sample barcode and Illumina TruSeq adapters were introduced in the second step. Libraries were sequenced on an Illumina NovaSeq with 2 x 150 bp paired-end reads. Under the source paper's analysis protocol: Reads were demultiplexed and collapsed into UMI-guided consensus sequences with migec v1.2.7. With mixcr v2.1.11, UMI consensuses were aligned to TRA and TRB V and J templates and assembled into clonotypes. A clonotype was counted as expanded or contracted only when both edgeR and NoisET called the clonotype significant, with the noise models trained on biological replicates. For edgeR calls, the cutoffs were a false discovery rate-adjusted p below 0.01 and a log2 fold-change threshold of 1. As an exploratory analysis of dynamics, max-normalized trajectories of the 1000 most abundant clonotypes were examined by PCA with hierarchical clustering. Separately sequenced CD4+ and CD8+ repertoires were used to assign a CD4 or CD8 phenotype to each responding clone. Using fastp trimming at Q25 and MiXCR clonotype assembly, TCRdb reanalyzed the public sequencing data and kept in-frame beta chains. Each CDR3 protein gets just one entry, which takes the most common genes and DNA from the rows behind it. The V and J calls reflect TCRdb's pipeline rather than the authors' work. The sample table contains fewer than 500,000 distinct CDR3 sequences; only one count was recorded for more than 20% of them. Of the sample, approximately 12% is held by the ten largest clones.

Ficoll-Paque density gradient centrifugation was the method used to isolate PBMCs. The TCR sequence derives from an adult woman who had mild COVID-19 (a few samples of this study predate the infection). The sample titles of this study are shuffled in the database, so cell type and time point are left out; the donor was told from shared clones. The sequence joins TRBV5-6 to TRBJ2-6, with TRBD2 as a weak D call on 7 bases. Sequenced input: PBMCs or a T cell subset sorted from them (not recorded which). The DNA reads as follows: TGTGCCAGCAGCACCAAACCTCGGGGGGCCCCTGGGGCCAACGTCCTGACTTTC. This yields the protein CASSTKPRGAPGANVLTF.